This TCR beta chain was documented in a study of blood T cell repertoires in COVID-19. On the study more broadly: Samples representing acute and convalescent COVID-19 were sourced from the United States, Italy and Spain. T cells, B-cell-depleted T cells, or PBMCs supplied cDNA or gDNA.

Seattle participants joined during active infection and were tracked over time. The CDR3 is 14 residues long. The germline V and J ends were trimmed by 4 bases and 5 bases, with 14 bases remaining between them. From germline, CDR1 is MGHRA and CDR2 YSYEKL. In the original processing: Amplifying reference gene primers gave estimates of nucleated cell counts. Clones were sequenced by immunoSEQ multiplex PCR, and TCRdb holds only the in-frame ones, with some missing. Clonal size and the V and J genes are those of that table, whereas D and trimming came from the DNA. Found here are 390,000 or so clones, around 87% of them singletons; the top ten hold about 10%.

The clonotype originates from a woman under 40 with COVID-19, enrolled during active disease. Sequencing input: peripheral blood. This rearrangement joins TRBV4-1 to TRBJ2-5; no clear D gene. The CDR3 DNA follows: TGCGCCAGCAGCCCGTTATCCCCTAGGGAGACCCAGTACTTC. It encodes CASSPLSPRETQYF.